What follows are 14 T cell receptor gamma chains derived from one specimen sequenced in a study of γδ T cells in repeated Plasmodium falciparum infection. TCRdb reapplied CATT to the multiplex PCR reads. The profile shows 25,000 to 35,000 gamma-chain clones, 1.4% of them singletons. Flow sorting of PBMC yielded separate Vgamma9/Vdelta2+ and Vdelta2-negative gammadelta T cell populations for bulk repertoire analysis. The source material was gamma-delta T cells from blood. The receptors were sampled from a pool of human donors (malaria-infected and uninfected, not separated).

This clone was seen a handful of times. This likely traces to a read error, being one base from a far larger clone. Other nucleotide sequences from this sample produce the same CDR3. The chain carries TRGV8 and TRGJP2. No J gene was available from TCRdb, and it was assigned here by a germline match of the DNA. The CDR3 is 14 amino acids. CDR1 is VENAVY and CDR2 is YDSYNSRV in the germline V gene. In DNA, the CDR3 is TGTGCTACCTGGGATAAGAGTAGTGATTGGATCAAGACGTTT. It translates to CATWDKSSDWIKTF.

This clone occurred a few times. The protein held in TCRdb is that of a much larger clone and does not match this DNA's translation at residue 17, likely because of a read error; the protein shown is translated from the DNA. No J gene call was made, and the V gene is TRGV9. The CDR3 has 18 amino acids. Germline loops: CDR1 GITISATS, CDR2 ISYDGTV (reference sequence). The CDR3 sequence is CALWDQGAFGLGKKIKLF. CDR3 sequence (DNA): TGTGCCTTGTGGGACCAGGGCGCTTTTGGGTTGGGCAAAAAAATCAAGTTATTT.

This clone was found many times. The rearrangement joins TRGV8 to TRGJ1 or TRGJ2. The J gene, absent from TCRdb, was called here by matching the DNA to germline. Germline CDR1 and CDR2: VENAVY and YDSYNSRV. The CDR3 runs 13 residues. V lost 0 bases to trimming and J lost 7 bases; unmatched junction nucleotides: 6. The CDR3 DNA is TGTGCCACCTGGGATAGGGGTCGCTATAAGAAACTCTTT. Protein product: CATWDRGRYKKLF.

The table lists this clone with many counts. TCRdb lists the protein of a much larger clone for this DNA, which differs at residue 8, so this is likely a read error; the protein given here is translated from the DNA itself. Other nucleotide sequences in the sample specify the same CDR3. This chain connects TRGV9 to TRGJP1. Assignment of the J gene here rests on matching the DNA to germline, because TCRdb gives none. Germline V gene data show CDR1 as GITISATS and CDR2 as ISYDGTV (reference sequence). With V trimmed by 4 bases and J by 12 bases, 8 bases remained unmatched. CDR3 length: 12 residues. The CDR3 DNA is TGTGCCTTGTGGGAACCCAGTAGGTTCAAGATATTT. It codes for CALWEPSRFKIF.

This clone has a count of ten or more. CDR3 sequence reads: CALWEAFGLGKKIKVF. The DNA of the CDR3 is TGTGCCTTGTGGGAGGCTTTCGGGTTGGGCAAAAAAATCAAGGTATTT. V usage is TRGV9 and J usage is TRGJP. CDR1 is GITISATS and CDR2 is ISYDGTV in the germline V gene (reference sequence). The CDR3 totals 16 residues. The V and J ends lost 2 bases and 9 bases, in that order; junction bases with no gene match: 7.

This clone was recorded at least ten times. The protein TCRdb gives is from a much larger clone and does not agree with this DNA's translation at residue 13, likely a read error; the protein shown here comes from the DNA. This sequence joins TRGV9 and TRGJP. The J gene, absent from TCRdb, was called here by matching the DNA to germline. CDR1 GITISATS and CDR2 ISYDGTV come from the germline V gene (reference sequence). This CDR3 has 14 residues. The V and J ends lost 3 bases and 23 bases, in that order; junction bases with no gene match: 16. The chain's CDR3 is CALWEPNTGWFKVF. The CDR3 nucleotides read TGTGCCTTGTGGGAGCCAAACACTGGTTGGTTCAAGGTATTT.

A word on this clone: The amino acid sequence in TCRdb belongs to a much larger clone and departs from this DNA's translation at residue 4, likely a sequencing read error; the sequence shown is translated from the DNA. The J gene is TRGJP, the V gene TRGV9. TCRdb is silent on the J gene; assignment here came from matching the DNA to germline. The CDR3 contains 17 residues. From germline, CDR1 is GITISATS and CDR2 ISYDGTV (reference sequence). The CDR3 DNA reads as TGTGCCTTGCGGGACCTTTCGCAAGAGTTGGGCAAAAAAATCAAGGTATTT. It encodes CALRDLSQELGKKIKVF.

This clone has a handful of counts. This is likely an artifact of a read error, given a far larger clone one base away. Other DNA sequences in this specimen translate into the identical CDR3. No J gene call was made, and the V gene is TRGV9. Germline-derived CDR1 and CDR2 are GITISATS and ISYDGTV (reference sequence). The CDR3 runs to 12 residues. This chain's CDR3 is CALWKPYYKKLF. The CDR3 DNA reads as TGTGCCTTGTGGAAACCGTATTATAAGAAGCTCTTT.

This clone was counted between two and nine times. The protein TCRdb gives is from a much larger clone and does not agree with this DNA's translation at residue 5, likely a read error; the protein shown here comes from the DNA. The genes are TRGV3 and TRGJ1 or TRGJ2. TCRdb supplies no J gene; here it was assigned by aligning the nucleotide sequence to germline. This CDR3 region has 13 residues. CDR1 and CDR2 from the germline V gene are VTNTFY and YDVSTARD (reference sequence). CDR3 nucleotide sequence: TGTGCCACCTGGGGCAGGCCTGATTATAAGAAACTCTTT. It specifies CATWGRPDYKKLF.

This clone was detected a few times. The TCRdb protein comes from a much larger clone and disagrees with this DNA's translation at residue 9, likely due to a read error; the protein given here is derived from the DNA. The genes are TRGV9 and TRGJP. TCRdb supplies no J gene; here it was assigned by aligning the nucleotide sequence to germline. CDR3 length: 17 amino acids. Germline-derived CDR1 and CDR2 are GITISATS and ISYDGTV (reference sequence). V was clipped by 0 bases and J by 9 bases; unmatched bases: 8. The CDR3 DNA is TGTGCCTTGTGGGAGGTGGAGTCAGGGTTGGGCAAAAAAATCAAGGTATTT. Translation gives CALWEVESGLGKKIKVF.

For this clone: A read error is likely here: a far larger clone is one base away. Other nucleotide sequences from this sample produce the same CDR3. The CDR3 DNA reads TGTGCCTTATGGGAATTATATTATTATAAGAAACTCTTT. Translation: CALWELYYYKKLF. The V gene is TRGV9, the J gene TRGJ1 or TRGJ2. TCRdb lists no J gene, so it was determined here by aligning the DNA to germline. From germline, CDR1 is GITISATS and CDR2 ISYDGTV (reference sequence). The CDR3 has 13 residues.

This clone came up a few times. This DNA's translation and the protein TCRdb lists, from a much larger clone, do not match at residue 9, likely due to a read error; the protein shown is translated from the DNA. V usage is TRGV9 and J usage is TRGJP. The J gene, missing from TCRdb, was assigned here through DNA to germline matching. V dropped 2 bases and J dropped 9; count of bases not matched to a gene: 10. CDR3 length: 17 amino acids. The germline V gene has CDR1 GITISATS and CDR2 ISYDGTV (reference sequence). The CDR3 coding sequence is TGTGCCTTGTGGGAGGCCCGGGGAAGGTTGGGCAAAAAAATCAAGGTATTT. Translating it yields CALWEARGRLGKKIKVF.

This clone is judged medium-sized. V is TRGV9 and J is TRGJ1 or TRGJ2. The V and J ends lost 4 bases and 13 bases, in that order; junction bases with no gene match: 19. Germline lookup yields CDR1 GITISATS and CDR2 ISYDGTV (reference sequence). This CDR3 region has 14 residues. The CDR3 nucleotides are TGTGCCTTGTGGGATTCCACGGGGGGTAAGCGAAAACTCTTT. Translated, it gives CALWDSTGGKRKLF.

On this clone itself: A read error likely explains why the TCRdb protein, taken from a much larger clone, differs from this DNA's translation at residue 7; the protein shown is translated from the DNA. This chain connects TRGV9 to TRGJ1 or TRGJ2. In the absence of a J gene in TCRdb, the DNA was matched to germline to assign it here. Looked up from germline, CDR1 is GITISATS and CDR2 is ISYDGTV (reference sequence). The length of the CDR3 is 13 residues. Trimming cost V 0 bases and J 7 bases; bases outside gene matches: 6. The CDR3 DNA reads TGTGCCTTGTGGGAGGTGTATGGATATAAGAAACTCTTT. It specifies CALWEVYGYKKLF.